The subject of this entry is one T cell receptor (beta chain). The record originates from a study of T-cell memory formation after mild COVID-19. TCRdb reanalysed the 5' RACE reads using MiXCR and keeps one entry per CDR3 protein. The data hold roughly 510,000 distinct CDR3 sequences, with roughly a sixth observed a single time. With 6 bases removed from V and 5 bases from J, the gap between germline ends came to 17 bases. The CDR3 is 14 amino acids. The germline V gene encodes CDR1 DFQATT and CDR2 SNEGSKA (reference sequence). The clonotype originates from an adult woman who had mild COVID-19 (a few samples of this study predate the infection). Cell type and time point are not known. The sequenced sample consisted of PBMCs or a T cell subset sorted from them (not recorded which). J is TRBJ2-1 and V is TRBV20-1; D may match TRBD1 or TRBD2 (7 bases each). Here the CDR3 reads CSATAGTANNEQFF. The CDR3, as DNA: TGCAGTGCGACAGCGGGGACAGCCAACAATGAGCAGTTCTTC.